The source of this T cell receptor beta chain is a study of technical replicates of blood from several donors. TCRdb's table, derived via immunoSEQ multiplex PCR, lists solely in-frame clones and lacks some. Found here are under 90,000 clones, approximately 94% of them singletons; the top ten hold less than 0.25%. CDR1 SGHRS and CDR2 YFSETQ come from the germline V gene. Trimming took 0 bases from V and 3 from J; bases not matched to a gene: 8. The CDR3 sequence is 18 residues long. The rearrangement uses TRBV5-1 and TRBJ2-1; 11 bases align to TRBD2. The receptor's source is a human donor in good health. The sample comprised T cells isolated from PBMCs. The CDR3 loop reads CASSLVHGGTSGYNEQFF. The CDR3 nucleotides are TGCGCCAGCAGCTTGGTACACGGGGGGACTAGCGGCTACAATGAGCAGTTCTTC.